The 26 T cell receptor beta chains listed next were all sequenced from one sample in a study of vaccination effects on CD4 cells after COVID-19. Antigens for these TCRs are unknown. This table comes from immunoSEQ multiplex PCR, and its TCRdb copy is limited to in-frame clones, with some not included. The data contain more than 45,000 clones, 76% of them seen just once; the ten biggest clones take up 4.5% to 7%. The ViraFEST assay expanded antigen-specific CD4+ T cells with viral peptide pools before sequencing. Scientists isolated CD4+ T cells after an approximately 11-day culture period ended. This individual contracted SARS-CoV-2 between March and December 2020, as verified by PCR. This specimen consisted of CD4+ T cells from PBMCs cultured with HIV peptides, obtained before COVID-19 vaccination. Subset here: HIV-1 Nef peptide pool negative control/reference culture. Receptors originate from a human donor who had a prior SARS-CoV-2 infection.

This chain connects TRBV19 to TRBJ2-2; TRBD2 might be the D (5 bases). Germline CDR1 is LNHDA and CDR2 is SQIVND (reference sequence). This CDR3 has 14 amino acids. The ends were cut back, 4 bases at V and 2 bases at J, with 8 bases in the middle. Here the CDR3 reads CASSRDYNTGELFF. In nucleotides, the CDR3 is TGTGCCAGTAGTAGAGACTACAACACCGGGGAGCTGTTTTTT.

The CDR3 nucleotides are TGTGCCAGCAGCTCCCCTAGCGGACAGGCGGATTTCGAGCAGTACTTC. It codes for CASSSPSGQADFEQYF. The V gene is TRBV5-4, the J gene TRBJ2-7; D may be TRBD1 or TRBD2 (7 bases each). Trimming pared 3 bases from V and 6 bases from J, leaving 22 bases between. Looked up from germline, CDR1 is SGHNT and CDR2 is YYREEE (reference sequence). The CDR3 length is 16 residues.

V usage is TRBV11-3 and J usage is TRBJ2-3, with a tentative D call TRBD1 (6 bases). Germline loops: CDR1 SGHNT, CDR2 YENEEA. Trimming removed 6 bases from V and 2 bases from J, with 15 bases in between. The CDR3 contains 15 residues. CDR3 sequence: CASSQGTWYTDTQYF. CDR3 nucleotide sequence: TGTGCCAGCAGTCAAGGGACATGGTACACAGATACGCAGTATTTT. Full variable domain (missing parts from reference TRBV11-3 and TRBJ2-3): EAGVVQSPRYKIIEKKQPVAFWCNPISGHNTLYWYLQNLGQGPELLIRYENEEAVDDSQLPKDRFSAERLKGVDSTLKIQPAELGDSAVYLCASSQGTWYTDTQYFGPGTRLTVL.

For this clone: A junction boundary mismatches the germline segment, possibly from a read error. The J gene is TRBJ1-4, the V gene TRBV9; the match to TRBD1 covers 9 bases. The CDR3 is 16 amino acids. Germline V gene sequence: CDR1 SGDLS, CDR2 YYNGEE. The CDR3 DNA reads as TGTGCCAGCAGTGTAGTCCTGGACAGGGGAAGGGAAAAACTGTTTTTT. It specifies CASSVVLDRGREKLFF. The complete variable domain, with remaining parts taken from reference TRBV9 and TRBJ1-4, reads DSGVTQTPKHLITATGQRVTLRCSPRSGDLSVYWYQQSLDQGLQFLIQYYNGEERAKGNILERFSAQQFPDLHSELNLSSLELGDSALYFCASSVVLDRGREKLFFGSGTQLSVL.

The CDR3 DNA reads as TGTGCCAGCAGCGAAGGCGGGACAGGGGGCAATGAGCAGTTCTTC. Encoded protein: CASSEGGTGGNEQFF. The gene calls are TRBV7-9 and TRBJ2-1; 11 bases map to TRBD1. V dropped 5 bases and J dropped 6; count of bases not matched to a gene: 6. CDR3 length: 15 residues. Germline values: CDR1 SEHNR, CDR2 FQNEAQ (reference sequence). Using reference TRBV7-9 and TRBJ2-1 for the parts outside the CDR3, the full variable domain is DTGVSQNPRHKITKRGQNVTFRCDPISEHNRLYWYRQTLGQGPEFLTYFQNEAQLEKSRLLSDRFSAERPKGSFSTLEIQRTEQGDSAMYLCASSEGGTGGNEQFFGPGTRLTVL.

This clone was found once. The chain carries TRBV29-1 and TRBJ1-2, with 7 bases fitting TRBD1. The germline gives CDR1 SQVTM, CDR2 ANQGSEA. Trimming at V came to 4 bases and at J to 8 bases, leaving 13 bases not matched to a gene. This CDR3 is 14 amino acids long. The chain's CDR3 is CSVGRQGIKEGYTF. CDR3 bases: TGCAGCGTTGGGAGACAGGGCATAAAGGAGGGCTACACCTTC. Supplemented by reference TRBV29-1 and TRBJ1-2, the full variable domain reads SAVISQKPSRDICQRGTSLTIQCQVDSQVTMMFWYRQQPGQSLTLIATANQGSEATYESGFVIDKFPISRPNLTFSTLTVSNMSPEDSSIYLCSVGRQGIKEGYTFGSGTRLTVV.

The chain couples TRBV25-1 to TRBJ1-4; no clear D. Trimming took off 1 base at V and 5 bases at J, with 8 bases between the two ends. The germline V gene has CDR1 MGHDK and CDR2 SYGVNS. The CDR3 is 14 amino acids. The CDR3 protein is CASSEFGQNEKLFF. The CDR3 DNA reads as TGTGCCAGCAGTGAATTTGGGCAGAATGAAAAACTGTTTTTT.

V usage is TRBV5-6 and J usage is TRBJ1-3, with a possible D match to TRBD1 (5 bases). Germline lookup yields CDR1 SGHDT and CDR2 YYEEEE. V was pared by 4 bases and J by 0 bases, with 23 bases between. The length of the CDR3 is 19 residues. In DNA form, the CDR3 reads TGTGCCAGCAGCAAAAGGGGTCCCTACGGGTTTTCCTCTGGAAACACCATATATTTT. As protein: CASSKRGPYGFSSGNTIYF. The variable domain in full, with the rest retrieved from reference TRBV5-6 and TRBJ1-3, is DAGVTQSPTHLIKTRGQQVTLRCSPKSGHDTVSWYQQALGQGPQFIFQYYEEEERQRGNFPDRFSGHQFPNYSSELNVNALLLGDSALYLCASSKRGPYGFSSGNTIYFGEGSWLTVV.

The V call is TRBV24-1, the J call TRBJ2-3, with no clear D. The germline gives CDR1 KGHDR, CDR2 SFDVKD. Trimming took off 3 bases at V and 6 bases at J, with 9 bases between the two ends. The CDR3 contains 13 residues. This CDR3 reads CATSDGYADTQYF. DNA of the CDR3: TGTGCCACCAGTGATGGGTACGCGGATACGCAGTATTTT.

The rearrangement links TRBV5-4 to TRBJ2-1, with D possibly matching TRBD2 (6 bases). The CDR3 loop spans 16 amino acids. The V gene lost 4 bases and the J gene lost 2 bases, with 16 bases spanning the gap. CDR1 and CDR2 from the germline V gene are SGHNT and YYREEE (reference sequence). CDR3 sequence (DNA): TGTGCCAGCAGCAAAGACCCCGGCGGGACCTACAATGAGCAGTTCTTC. This encodes CASSKDPGGTYNEQFF.

CDR3 sequence: CASSLELAIFLEQFF. CDR3 sequence (DNA): TGTGCCAGCAGCTTAGAATTAGCGATCTTTCTCGAGCAGTTCTTC. This chain links TRBV11-2 with TRBJ2-1; weak D call: TRBD2 (5 bases). The CDR3 is made up of 15 amino acids. V was shortened by 0 bases and J by 10 bases, with 16 bases between the two germline ends. Per the germline V gene, CDR1 is SGHAT and CDR2 is FQNNGV.

This chain uses TRBV27 with TRBJ2-7; D not resolved. CDR1 and CDR2 from the germline V gene are MNHEY and SMNVEV (reference sequence). The V end was cut by 9 bases, the J end by 3 bases, with 15 bases between. The CDR3 sequence is 13 residues long. This chain's CDR3 is CARPLGKLYEQYF. CDR3 coding DNA: TGTGCCAGGCCACTGGGGAAACTCTACGAGCAGTACTTC.

This clone was seen once. This rearrangement joins TRBV19 to TRBJ1-1, with D maybe TRBD1 (5 bases). V lost 2 bases to trimming and J lost 0 bases, with 10 bases between them. CDR3 length equals 15 residues. Germline CDR1 and CDR2: LNHDA and SQIVND (reference sequence). In DNA, the CDR3 is TGTGCCAGTAGTATACAGGGAACGTTGAACACTGAAGCTTTCTTT. This translates into CASSIQGTLNTEAFF.

The chain combines TRBV7-2 with TRBJ1-6; D perhaps matches TRBD1 (6 bases). The CDR3 is made up of 16 amino acids. Germline-derived CDR1 and CDR2 are SGHTA and FQGNSA. With 2 bases removed from V and 8 bases from J, the gap between germline ends came to 16 bases. CDR3 in amino acids: CASSLYSPGADSPLHF. For the CDR3, the DNA is TGTGCCAGCAGCTTATATAGTCCAGGGGCGGATTCACCCCTCCACTTT.

The gene calls are TRBV15 and TRBJ2-7, with TRBD2 as a possible D gene (5 bases). This CDR3 region has 16 residues. CDR1 and CDR2 from the germline V gene are LNHNV and YYDKDF (reference sequence). V was trimmed by 0 bases and J by 2 bases, leaving 14 bases between them. The CDR3 reads CATSRDHGGGTYEQYF. CDR3 in DNA: TGTGCCACCAGCAGAGATCACGGAGGCGGAACCTACGAGCAGTACTTC.

The chain uses TRBV10-3 and TRBJ1-5; D unclear. Trimming left V 2 bases short and J 3 bases short, with 8 bases between. Germline CDR1 is ENHRY and CDR2 is SYGVKD. The CDR3 loop spans 14 amino acids. The CDR3 DNA is TGTGCCATCAGTGAGATGAAGTTCAATCAGCCCCAGCATTTT. This codes for CAISEMKFNQPQHF.

The rearrangement uses TRBV10-3 and TRBJ1-1; 10 nucleotides line up with TRBD1. The CDR3 contains 14 residues. Germline CDR1 reads ENHRY; CDR2 reads SYGVKD. V shed 10 bases, J shed 4 bases, and the junction held 9 bases outside the gene matches. The CDR3 sequence is CATSGTGESTEAFF. The CDR3 region has the DNA TGTGCCACCTCCGGGACAGGGGAGAGCACTGAAGCTTTCTTT.

V usage is TRBV10-3 and J usage is TRBJ2-1; D is undetermined. The CDR3 totals 14 residues. V shed 4 bases and J shed 3 bases, with 10 bases lying between them. Germline CDR1 and CDR2: ENHRY and SYGVKD. Written as DNA, the CDR3 is TGTGCCATCAGTGTCCAGGACCGCTACAATGAGCAGTTCTTC. It translates to CAISVQDRYNEQFF.

The rearrangement joins TRBV9 to TRBJ1-6, with D unresolved. Looked up from germline, CDR1 is SGDLS and CDR2 is YYNGEE. Trimming stripped 0 bases from V and 10 bases from J, with 11 bases between. The CDR3 loop spans 14 amino acids. The CDR3 is CASSVGGLGSPLHF. CDR3 nucleotide sequence: TGTGCCAGCAGCGTAGGGGGATTAGGCTCACCCCTCCACTTT.

V and J are TRBV12-3 or TRBV12-4 and TRBJ2-1, with a tentative D call TRBD2 (6 bases). This CDR3 has 12 residues. V was cut by 10 bases and J by 4 bases, with 11 bases left in between. The CDR3 nucleotides read TGTGCCAATGGCGGGGCGTACAATGAGCAGTTCTTC. Translating it yields CANGGAYNEQFF.

The sample holds a few counts of this clone. V usage is TRBV5-1 and J usage is TRBJ2-3; 9 bases are a match to TRBD2. CDR3 size: 15 residues. Germline lookup yields CDR1 SGHRS and CDR2 YFSETQ. J was trimmed by 3 bases and V by 4 bases; bases with no gene match: 6. The CDR3 sequence is CASSRGLALTDTQYF. The CDR3 DNA reads as TGCGCCAGCAGCCGGGGACTAGCCTTAACAGATACGCAGTATTTT.

The rearrangement uses TRBV30 and TRBJ1-3; D remains ambiguous. From germline, CDR1 is GTSNPN and CDR2 SVGIG (reference sequence). V dropped 4 bases and J dropped 4 bases, with 23 bases sitting between them. The CDR3 is 17 residues long. CDR3 region: CAWTDVGRGTFGNTIYF. CDR3 in DNA: TGTGCCTGGACCGATGTAGGACGGGGAACATTCGGAAACACCATATATTTT.

The chain recombines TRBV5-1 with TRBJ1-1; 9 bases match TRBD1. The junction had 12 bases not matched to a gene; V was cut back by 7 bases and J by 2 bases. The CDR3 has 16 residues. Germline lookup yields CDR1 SGHRS and CDR2 YFSETQ. This chain's CDR3 is CASAWGTGSFNTEAFF. The CDR3 DNA sequence: TGCGCCAGCGCCTGGGGGACAGGGAGTTTCAACACTGAAGCTTTCTTT.

The chain carries TRBV6-5 and TRBJ2-3; TRBD2 agrees at 9 bases. The germline CDR1 and CDR2 sequences are MNHEY and SVGAGI. The CDR3 is 14 amino acids. The ends lost 7 bases at V and 5 bases at J; junction bases unmatched: 7. DNA for the CDR3: TGTGCCAGCATGGGGCGGGGGGGTGGAGATACGCAGTATTTT. Translating it yields CASMGRGGGDTQYF.

As concerns this clone: One end of the junction does not line up with germline, which may come from a read error. The V and J genes are TRBV7-7 and TRBJ2-1; 8 bases are shared with TRBD1. CDR1 and CDR2 (germline): SSHAT, FNYEAQ (reference sequence). The CDR3 sequence is 15 residues long. The CDR3 nucleotides read TGTGCTAGCAGCCCAGACAGGGGCTCCTACAATGAGCAGTTCTTC. Amino acid sequence: CASSPDRGSYNEQFF.

V is TRBV21-1 and J is TRBJ2-2. TRBV21-1 is given as a pseudogene. The CDR3 runs 12 residues. The DNA for the CDR3 is TGTGCCAGCAGCAAAAGGGACGGGGAGCTGTTTTTT. This translates into CASSKRDGELFF.